The present entry profiles one T cell receptor (beta chain) with its context. The ends were cut back, 1 base at V and 3 bases at J, with 8 bases in the middle. Germline CDR1 is SGHDT and CDR2 is YYEEEE. The CDR3 spans 13 residues. Original methodology: Amplification with reference gene primers provided the estimates of nucleated cell counts. Sequencing used immunoSEQ multiplex PCR; TCRdb keeps in-frame clones, though not all of them. V and J calls and clone size are as listed in that table; D and trimming were resolved from the DNA. The table records some 99,000 clones, about 81% of them present only once. These data are taken from a study of blood T cell repertoires in COVID-19. Background on the study: Acute-phase and convalescent COVID-19 samples originated in the United States, Italy and Spain. T cells, B-cell-depleted T cells, or PBMCs supplied cDNA or gDNA.

Sequenced: peripheral blood. The TCR originated in a man aged 65 to 79 with acute or convalescent COVID-19. The chain is built from TRBV5-6 and TRBJ2-7; D perhaps matches TRBD2 (5 bases). The CDR3 loop reads CASSLMSGYEQYF. The CDR3 nucleotides read TGTGCCAGCAGCTTGATGAGCGGCTACGAGCAGTACTTC.